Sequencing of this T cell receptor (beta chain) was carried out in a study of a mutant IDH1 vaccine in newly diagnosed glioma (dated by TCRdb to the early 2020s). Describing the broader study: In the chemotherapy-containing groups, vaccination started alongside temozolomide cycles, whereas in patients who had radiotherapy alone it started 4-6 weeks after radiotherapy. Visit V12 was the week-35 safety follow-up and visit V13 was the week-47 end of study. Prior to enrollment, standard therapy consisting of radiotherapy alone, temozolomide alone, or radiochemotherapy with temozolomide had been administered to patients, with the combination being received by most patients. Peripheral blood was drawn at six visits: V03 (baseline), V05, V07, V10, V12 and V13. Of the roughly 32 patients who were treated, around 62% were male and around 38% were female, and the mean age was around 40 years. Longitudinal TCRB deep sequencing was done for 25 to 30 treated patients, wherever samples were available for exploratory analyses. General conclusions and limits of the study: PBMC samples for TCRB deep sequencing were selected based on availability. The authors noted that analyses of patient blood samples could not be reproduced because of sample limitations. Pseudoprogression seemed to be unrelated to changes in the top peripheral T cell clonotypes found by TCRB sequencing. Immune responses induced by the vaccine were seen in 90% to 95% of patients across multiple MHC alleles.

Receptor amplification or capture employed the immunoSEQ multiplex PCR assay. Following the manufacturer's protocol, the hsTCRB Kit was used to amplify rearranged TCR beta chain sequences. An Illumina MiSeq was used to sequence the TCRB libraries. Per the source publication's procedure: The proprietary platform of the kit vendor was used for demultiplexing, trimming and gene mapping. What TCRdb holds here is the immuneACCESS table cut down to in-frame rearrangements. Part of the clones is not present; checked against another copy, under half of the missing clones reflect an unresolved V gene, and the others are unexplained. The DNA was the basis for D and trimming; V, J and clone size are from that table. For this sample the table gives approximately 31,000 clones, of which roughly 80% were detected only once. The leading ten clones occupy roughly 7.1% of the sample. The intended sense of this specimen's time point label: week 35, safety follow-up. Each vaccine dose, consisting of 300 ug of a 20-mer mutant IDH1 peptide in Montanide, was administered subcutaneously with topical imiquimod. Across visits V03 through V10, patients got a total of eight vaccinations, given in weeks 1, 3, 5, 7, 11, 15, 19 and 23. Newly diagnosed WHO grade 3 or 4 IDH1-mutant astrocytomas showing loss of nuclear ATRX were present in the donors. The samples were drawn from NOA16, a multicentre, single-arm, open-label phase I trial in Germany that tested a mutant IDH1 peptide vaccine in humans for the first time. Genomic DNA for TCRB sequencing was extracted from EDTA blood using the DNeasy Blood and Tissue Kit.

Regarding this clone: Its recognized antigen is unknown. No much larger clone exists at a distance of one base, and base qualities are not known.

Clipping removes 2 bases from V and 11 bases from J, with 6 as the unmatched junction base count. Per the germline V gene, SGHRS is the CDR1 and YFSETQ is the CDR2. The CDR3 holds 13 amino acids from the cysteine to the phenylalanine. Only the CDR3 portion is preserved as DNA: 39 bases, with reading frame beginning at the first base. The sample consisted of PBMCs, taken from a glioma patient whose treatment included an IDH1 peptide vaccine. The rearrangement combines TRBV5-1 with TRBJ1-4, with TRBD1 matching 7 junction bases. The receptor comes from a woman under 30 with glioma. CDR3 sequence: CASSFTQGSKLFF. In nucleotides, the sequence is TGCGCCAGCAGCTTCACACAGGGGAGTAAACTGTTTTTT.